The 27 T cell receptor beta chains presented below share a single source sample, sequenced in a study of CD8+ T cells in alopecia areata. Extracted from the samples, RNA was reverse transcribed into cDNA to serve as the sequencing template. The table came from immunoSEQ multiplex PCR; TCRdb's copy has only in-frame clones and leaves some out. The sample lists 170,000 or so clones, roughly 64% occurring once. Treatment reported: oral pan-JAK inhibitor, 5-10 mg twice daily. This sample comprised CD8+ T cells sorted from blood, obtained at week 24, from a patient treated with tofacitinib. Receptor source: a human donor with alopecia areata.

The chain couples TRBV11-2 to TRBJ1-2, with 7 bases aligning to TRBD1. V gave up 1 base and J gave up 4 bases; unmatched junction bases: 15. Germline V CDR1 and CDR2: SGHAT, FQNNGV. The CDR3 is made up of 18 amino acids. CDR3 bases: TGTGCCAGCAGCTTAGGCCGACCCAAGGGGGCGCGCGGCTATGGCTACACCTTC. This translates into CASSLGRPKGARGYGYTF.

The CDR3 reads CASGPTEAKLFF. Here the CDR3 DNA reads TGTGCTAGTGGTCCAACGGAGGCAAAACTGTTTTTT. The chain employs TRBV12-5 and TRBJ1-4; unclear D gene. CDR3 length: 12 residues. The V end was cut by 5 bases, the J end by 10 bases, with 11 bases between. Per germline, CDR1 LGHNT and CDR2 FRNRAP.

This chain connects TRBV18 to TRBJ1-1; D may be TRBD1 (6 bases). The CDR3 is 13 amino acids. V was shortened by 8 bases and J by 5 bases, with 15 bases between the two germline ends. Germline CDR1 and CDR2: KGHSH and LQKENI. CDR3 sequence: CASRTGRVTEAFF. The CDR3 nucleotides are TGTGCCAGCCGTACAGGGCGCGTTACTGAAGCTTTCTTT.

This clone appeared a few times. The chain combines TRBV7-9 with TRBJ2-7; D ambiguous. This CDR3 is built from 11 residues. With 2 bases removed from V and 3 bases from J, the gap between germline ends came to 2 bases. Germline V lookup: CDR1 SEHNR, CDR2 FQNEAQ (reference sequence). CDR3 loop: CASSLIYEQYF. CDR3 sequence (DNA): TGTGCCAGCAGCTTAATCTACGAGCAGTACTTC.

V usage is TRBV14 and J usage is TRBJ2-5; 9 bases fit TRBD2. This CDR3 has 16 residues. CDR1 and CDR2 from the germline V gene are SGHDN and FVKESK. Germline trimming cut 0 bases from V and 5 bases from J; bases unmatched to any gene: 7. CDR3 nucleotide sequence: TGTGCCAGCAGCCAAGAAGCGCGGGGGGGCCGGGAGACCCAGTACTTC. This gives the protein CASSQEARGGRETQYF.

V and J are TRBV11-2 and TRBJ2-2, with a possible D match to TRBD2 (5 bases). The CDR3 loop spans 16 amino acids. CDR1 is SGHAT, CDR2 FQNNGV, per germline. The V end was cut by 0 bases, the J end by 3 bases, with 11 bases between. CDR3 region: CASSLEDFSYTGELFF. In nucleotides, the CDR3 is TGTGCCAGCAGCTTAGAGGACTTCTCGTACACCGGGGAGCTGTTTTTT. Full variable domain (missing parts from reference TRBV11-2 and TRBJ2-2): EAGVAQSPRYKIIEKRQSVAFWCNPISGHATLYWYQQILGQGPKLLIQFQNNGVVDDSQLPKDRFSAERLKGVDSTLKIQPAKLEDSAVYLCASSLEDFSYTGELFFGEGSRLTVL.

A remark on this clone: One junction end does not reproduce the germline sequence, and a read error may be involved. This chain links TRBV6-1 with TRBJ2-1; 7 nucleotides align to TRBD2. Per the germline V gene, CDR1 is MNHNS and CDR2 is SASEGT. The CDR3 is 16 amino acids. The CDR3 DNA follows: TGTGCCATCAGTGAGTCGATGGCGGGGGACTACAATGAGCAGTTCTTC. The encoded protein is CAISESMAGDYNEQFF.

CDR3 nucleotide sequence: TGCAGCGTTACAGGGGATGGAAACACCATATATTTT. Translating it yields CSVTGDGNTIYF. This chain uses TRBV29-1 with TRBJ1-3; 7 bases fit TRBD1. Per the germline V gene, CDR1 is SQVTM and CDR2 is ANQGSEA. Germline trimming cut 5 bases from V and 3 bases from J; bases unmatched to any gene: 1. This CDR3 is built from 12 residues.

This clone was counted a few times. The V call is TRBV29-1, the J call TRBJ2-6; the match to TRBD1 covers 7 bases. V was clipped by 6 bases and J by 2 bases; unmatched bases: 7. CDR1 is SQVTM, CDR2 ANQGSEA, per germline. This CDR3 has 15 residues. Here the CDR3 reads CSVQGDGAGANVLTF. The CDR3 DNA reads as TGCAGCGTCCAGGGGGATGGAGCTGGGGCCAACGTCCTGACTTTC.

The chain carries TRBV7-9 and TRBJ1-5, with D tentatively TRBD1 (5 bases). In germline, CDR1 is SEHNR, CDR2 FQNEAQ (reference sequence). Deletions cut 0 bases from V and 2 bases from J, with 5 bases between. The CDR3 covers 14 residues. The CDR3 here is CASSLAGGNQPQHF. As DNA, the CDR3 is TGTGCCAGCAGCTTAGCAGGGGGCAATCAGCCCCAGCATTTT. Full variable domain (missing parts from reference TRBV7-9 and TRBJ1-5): DTGVSQNPRHKITKRGQNVTFRCDPISEHNRLYWYRQTLGQGPEFLTYFQNEAQLEKSRLLSDRFSAERPKGSFSTLEIQRTEQGDSAMYLCASSLAGGNQPQHFGDGTRLSIL.

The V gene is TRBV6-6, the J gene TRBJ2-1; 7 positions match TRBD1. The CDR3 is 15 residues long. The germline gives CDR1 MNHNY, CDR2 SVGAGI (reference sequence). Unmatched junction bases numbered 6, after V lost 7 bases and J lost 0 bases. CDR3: CASTVTGVSYNEQFF. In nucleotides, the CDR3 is TGTGCCAGCACCGTAACAGGGGTCTCCTACAATGAGCAGTTCTTC.

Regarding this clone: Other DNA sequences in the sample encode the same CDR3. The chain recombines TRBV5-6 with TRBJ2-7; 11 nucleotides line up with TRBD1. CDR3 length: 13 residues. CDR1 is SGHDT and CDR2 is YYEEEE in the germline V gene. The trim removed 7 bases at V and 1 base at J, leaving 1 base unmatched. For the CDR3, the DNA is TGTGCCAGCGGACAGGGGGCTTCCTACGAGCAGTACTTC. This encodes CASGQGASYEQYF.

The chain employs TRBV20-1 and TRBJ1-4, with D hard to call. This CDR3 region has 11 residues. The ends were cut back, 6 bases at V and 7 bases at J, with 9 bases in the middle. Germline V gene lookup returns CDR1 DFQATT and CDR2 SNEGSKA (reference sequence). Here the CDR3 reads CSAVIGEKLFF. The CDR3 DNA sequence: TGCAGTGCGGTGATCGGTGAAAAACTGTTTTTT.

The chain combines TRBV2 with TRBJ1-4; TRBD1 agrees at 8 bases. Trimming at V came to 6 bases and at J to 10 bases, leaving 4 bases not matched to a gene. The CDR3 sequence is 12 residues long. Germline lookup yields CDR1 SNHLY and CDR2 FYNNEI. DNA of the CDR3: TGTGCCAGCAGGGACAGGGTGGGAAAACTGTTTTTT. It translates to CASRDRVGKLFF.

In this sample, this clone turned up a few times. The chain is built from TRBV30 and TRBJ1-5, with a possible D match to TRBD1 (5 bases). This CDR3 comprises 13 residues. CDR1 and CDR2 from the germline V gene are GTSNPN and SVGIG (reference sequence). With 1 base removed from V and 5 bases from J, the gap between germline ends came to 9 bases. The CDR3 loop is CAWSAGPYQPQHF. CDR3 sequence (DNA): TGTGCCTGGAGTGCGGGGCCGTATCAGCCCCAGCATTTT.

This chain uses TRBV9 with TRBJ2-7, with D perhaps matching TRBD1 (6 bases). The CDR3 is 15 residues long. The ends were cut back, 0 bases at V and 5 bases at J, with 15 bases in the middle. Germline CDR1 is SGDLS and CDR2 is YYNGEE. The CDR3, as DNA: TGTGCCAGCAGCGTAGGCCAGGGGATAGAAAACGAGCAGTACTTC. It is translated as CASSVGQGIENEQYF.

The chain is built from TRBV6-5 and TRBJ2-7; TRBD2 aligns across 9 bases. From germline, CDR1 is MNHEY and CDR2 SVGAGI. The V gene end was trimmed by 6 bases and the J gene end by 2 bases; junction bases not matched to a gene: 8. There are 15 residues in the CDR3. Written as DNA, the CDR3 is TGTGCCAGCAGGCGACTAGCGGCTCTGACCTACGAGCAGTACTTC. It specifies CASRRLAALTYEQYF.

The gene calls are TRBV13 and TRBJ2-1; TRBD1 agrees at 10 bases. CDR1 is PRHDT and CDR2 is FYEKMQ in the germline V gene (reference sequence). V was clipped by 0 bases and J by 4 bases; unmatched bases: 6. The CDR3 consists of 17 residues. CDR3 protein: CASSLGQRQGAYNEQFF. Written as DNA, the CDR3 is TGTGCCAGCAGCTTAGGCCAAAGACAGGGGGCGTACAATGAGCAGTTCTTC.

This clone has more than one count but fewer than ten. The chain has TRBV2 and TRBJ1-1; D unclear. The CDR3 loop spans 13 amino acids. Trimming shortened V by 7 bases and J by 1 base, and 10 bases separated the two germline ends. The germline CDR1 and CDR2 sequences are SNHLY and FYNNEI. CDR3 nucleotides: TGTGCCAGCACCAAAGGGCCGAACACTGAAGCTTTCTTT. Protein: CASTKGPNTEAFF. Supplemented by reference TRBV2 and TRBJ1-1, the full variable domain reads EPEVTQTPSHQVTQMGQEVILRCVPISNHLYFYWYRQILGQKVEFLVSFYNNEISEKSEIFDDQFSVERPDGSNFTLKIRSTKLEDSAMYFCASTKGPNTEAFFGQGTRLTVV.

The CDR3 coding sequence is TGCAGCGCCGTTTCGACAGGGGAGTATGAAAAACTGTTTTTT. This sequence encodes CSAVSTGEYEKLFF. The chain carries TRBV29-1 and TRBJ1-4, with 8 bases identical to TRBD1. Per the germline V gene, CDR1 is SQVTM and CDR2 is ANQGSEA. The CDR3 consists of 14 residues. V dropped 7 bases and J dropped 6; count of bases not matched to a gene: 10.

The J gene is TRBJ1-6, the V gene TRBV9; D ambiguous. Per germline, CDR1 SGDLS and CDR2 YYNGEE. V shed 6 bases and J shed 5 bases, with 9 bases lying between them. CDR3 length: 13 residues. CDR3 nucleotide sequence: TGTGCCAGCAACAATGGGAATAATTCACCCCTCCACTTT. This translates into CASNNGNNSPLHF. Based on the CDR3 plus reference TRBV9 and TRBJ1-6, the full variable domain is DSGVTQTPKHLITATGQRVTLRCSPRSGDLSVYWYQQSLDQGLQFLIQYYNGEERAKGNILERFSAQQFPDLHSELNLSSLELGDSALYFCASNNGNNSPLHFGNGTRLTVT.

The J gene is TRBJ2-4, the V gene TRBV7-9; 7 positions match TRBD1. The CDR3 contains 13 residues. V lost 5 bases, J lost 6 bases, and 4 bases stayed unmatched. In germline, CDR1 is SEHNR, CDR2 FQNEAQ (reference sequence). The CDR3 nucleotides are TGTGCCAGCAGCATGGGACAGAGAAACATTCAGTACTTC. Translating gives CASSMGQRNIQYF.

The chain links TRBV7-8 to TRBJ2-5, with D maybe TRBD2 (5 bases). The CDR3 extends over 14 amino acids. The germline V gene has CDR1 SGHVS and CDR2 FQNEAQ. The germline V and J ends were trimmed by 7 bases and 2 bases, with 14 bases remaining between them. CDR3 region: CASNPEPGQETQYF. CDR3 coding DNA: TGTGCCAGCAACCCAGAGCCGGGGCAAGAGACCCAGTACTTC.

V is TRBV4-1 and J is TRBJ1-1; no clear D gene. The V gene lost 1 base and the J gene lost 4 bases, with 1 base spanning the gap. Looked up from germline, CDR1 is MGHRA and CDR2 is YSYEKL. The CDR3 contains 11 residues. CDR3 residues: CASSQGTEAFF. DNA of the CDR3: TGCGCCAGCAGCCAAGGCACTGAAGCTTTCTTT.

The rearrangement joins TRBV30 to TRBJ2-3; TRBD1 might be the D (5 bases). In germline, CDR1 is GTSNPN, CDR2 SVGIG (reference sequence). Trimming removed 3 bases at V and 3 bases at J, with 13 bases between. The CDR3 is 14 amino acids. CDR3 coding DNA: TGTGCCTGGAGGTCAGGGATAGGGACAGATACGCAGTATTTT. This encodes CAWRSGIGTDTQYF. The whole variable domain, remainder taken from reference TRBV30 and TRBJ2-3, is SQTIHQWPATLVQPVGSPLSLECTVEGTSNPNLYWYRQAAGRGLQLLFYSVGIGQISSEVPQNLSASRPQDRQFILSSKKLLLSDSGFYLCAWRSGIGTDTQYFGPGTRLTVL.

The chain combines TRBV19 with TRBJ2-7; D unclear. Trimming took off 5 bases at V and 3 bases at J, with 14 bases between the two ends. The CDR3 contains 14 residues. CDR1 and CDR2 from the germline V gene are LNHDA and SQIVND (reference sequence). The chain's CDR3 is CASSPGRNRYEQYF. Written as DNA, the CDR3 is TGTGCCAGTAGTCCCGGACGTAACCGCTACGAGCAGTACTTC.

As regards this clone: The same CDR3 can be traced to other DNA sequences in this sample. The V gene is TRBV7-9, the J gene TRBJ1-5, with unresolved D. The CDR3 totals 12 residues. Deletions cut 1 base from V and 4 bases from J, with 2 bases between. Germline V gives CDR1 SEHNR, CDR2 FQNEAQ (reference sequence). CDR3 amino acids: CASSLGNQPQHF. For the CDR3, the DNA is TGTGCCAGCAGCTTAGGAAATCAGCCCCAGCATTTT.